This is a list of T cell receptor beta chains from one sample in a study of human T cells and chemical hapten exposure. Each CDR3 protein is one row after TCRdb ran MiXCR on the RACE reads. Of tens of thousands of distinct CDR3 sequences listed, approximately 15% are singletons. The sample was whole blood, taken in connection with sensitization to the hapten diphenylcyclopropenone (DPC). These receptors were collected from a woman aged 45-65 years with alopecia areata. Some clones in this sample may be carry-over from other donors' samples. Each CDR3 is given with its conserved first and last residue. The D gene is left open where the match is weak. Size is omitted from some rows. Given values are once, few, many or a class for expanded clones.

>-|TRBJ2-3|TRBV20-1|-
CSARDYIADLDTQYF
TGCAGTGCTAGAGATTATATAGCGGATTTAGATACGCAGTATTTT
>-|TRBJ2-3|TRBV7-2|-
CASSSYRQTNADTQYF
TGTGCCAGCAGCTCCTACCGTCAGACAAATGCAGATACGCAGTATTTT
>-|TRBJ2-1|TRBV20-1|few
CSARAYSGWDEQFF
TGCAGTGCTAGAGCCTACAGCGGTTGGGATGAGCAGTTCTTC
>TRBD1|TRBJ1-1|TRBV27|-
CASQPWTGYTEAFF
TGTGCCAGCCAGCCCTGGACAGGATACACTGAAGCTTTCTTT
>-|TRBJ2-5|TRBV11-2|-
CASSLGDHPGETQYF
TGTGCCAGCAGCTTGGGGGATCACCCTGGGGAGACCCAGTACTTC
>-|TRBJ2-7|TRBV4-1|-
CASSQDKDGPYEQYF
TGCGCCAGCAGCCAAGATAAAGACGGACCCTACGAGCAGTACTTC
>TRBD1|TRBJ2-4|TRBV4-1|-
CASSSGQGGNIQYF
TGCGCCAGCAGTAGCGGACAGGGAGGAAACATTCAGTACTTC
>-|TRBJ1-1|TRBV9|few
CASSGRQPEKAFF
TGTGCCAGCAGCGGCCGACAGCCCGAAAAAGCTTTCTTT
>TRBD2|TRBJ2-1|TRBV20-1|-
CSAILLAGGLRSYNEQFF
TGCAGTGCCATACTACTAGCGGGAGGGCTCCGCTCCTACAATGAGCAGTTCTTC
>-|TRBJ2-7|TRBV5-1|many
CASSPTPGAGEQYF
TGCGCCAGCAGCCCGACCCCGGGGGCGGGCGAGCAGTACTTC
>-|TRBJ1-3|TRBV27|few
CASSLRGVQGNTIYF
TGTGCCAGCAGTCTCAGGGGTGTGCAAGGAAACACCATATATTTT
>-|TRBJ2-1|TRBV2|few
CASNDVREGYNEQFF
TGTGCCAGCAATGACGTCCGGGAAGGGTACAATGAGCAGTTCTTC
>-|TRBJ1-3|TRBV13|few
CASSLRGGNTIYF
TGTGCCAGCAGCTTACGGGGCGGAAACACCATATATTTT
>-|TRBJ1-1|TRBV29-1|-
CSVVGSLNTEAFF
TGCAGCGTTGTAGGCAGCTTGAACACTGAAGCTTTCTTT
>-|TRBJ1-4|TRBV12-2|-
CASRSPLNEKLFF
TGTGCAAGTCGCTCCCCCCTTAATGAAAAACTGTTTTTT